This TCR beta chain originates from a study of T-cell reconstitution after alpha-beta-depleted transplantation in children. Points from the study as a whole: Counts and diversity of T cells one year after transplant came mostly from newly produced T cells. Some patients owed their high day-60 TCRbeta diversity to surviving recipient T cells and thymic progenitors. Expanded graft clones, several hundred of them, were reportedly the source of alpha-beta T cells about two months after transplant.

A library of TCRbeta sequences, prepared with unique molecular identifiers, was generated. TCRdb reprocessed the PCR reads via MiXCR and lists one record per CDR3 protein. The sample holds hundreds of thousands of distinct CDR3 sequences, roughly 15% seen once. This clonotype occurred a few times. Its antigen is as yet unknown. Trimming took 2 bases from V and 7 from J, leaving 11 bases between them. The CDR3 has 13 residues. Germline-derived CDR1 and CDR2 are MNHEY and SVGAGI. The TCR comes from a male patient under 18 who had a stem cell transplant for acute lymphoblastic leukemia, so the T cells may come from the graft donor. V usage is TRBV6-5 and J usage is TRBJ1-1; no reliable D call. Sequencing used PBMCs, mostly from graft donor cells, obtained 360 days after TCRalphabeta/CD19-depleted stem cell transplant. The CDR3 DNA reads as TGTGCCAGCAGTTACGGGGAAACTCTTGAAGCTTTCTTT. It is translated as CASSYGETLEAFF.